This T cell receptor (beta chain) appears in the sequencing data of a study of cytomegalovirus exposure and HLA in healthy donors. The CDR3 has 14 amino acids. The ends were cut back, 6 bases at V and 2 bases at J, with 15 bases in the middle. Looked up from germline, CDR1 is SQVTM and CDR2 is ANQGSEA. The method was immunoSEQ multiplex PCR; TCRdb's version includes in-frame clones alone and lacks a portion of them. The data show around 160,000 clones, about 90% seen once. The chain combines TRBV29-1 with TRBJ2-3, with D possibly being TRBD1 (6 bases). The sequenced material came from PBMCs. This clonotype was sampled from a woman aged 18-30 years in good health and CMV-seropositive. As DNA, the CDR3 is TGCAGCGTGGAAACCGGGACACTCACAGATACGCAGTATTTT. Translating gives CSVETGTLTDTQYF.